The 2 T cell receptor beta chains below were found in one sample sequenced in a study of T cell responses to AZD1222 COVID-19 vaccine. The table came from immunoSEQ multiplex PCR; TCRdb's copy has only in-frame clones and leaves some out. The repertoire holds tens of thousands of clones, approximately 91% seen once, with over 2% in the top ten. The material was peripheral blood, obtained on day 0 of AZD1222 vaccination. The receptors were sampled from an adult in good health.

The CDR3 reads CASSLDLNTEAFF. CDR3 in DNA: TGTGCCAGCAGCCTAGACCTGAACACTGAAGCTTTCTTT. The J gene is TRBJ1-1, the V gene TRBV7-2; D remains unclear. Germline V gene data show CDR1 as SGHTA and CDR2 as FQGNSA. CDR3 length: 13 amino acids. Trimming stripped 5 bases from V and 0 bases from J, with 7 bases between.

This clone was observed a few times. The chain uses TRBV6-4 and TRBJ2-1; 8 positions match TRBD2. V gave up 0 bases and J gave up 4 bases; unmatched junction bases: 2. The CDR3 spans 15 residues. CDR1 is MRHNA and CDR2 is SNTAGT in the germline V gene. The DNA of the CDR3 is TGTGCCAGCAGTGACTCGACGGGAGGGTACAATGAGCAGTTCTTC. It yields the protein CASSDSTGGYNEQFF.